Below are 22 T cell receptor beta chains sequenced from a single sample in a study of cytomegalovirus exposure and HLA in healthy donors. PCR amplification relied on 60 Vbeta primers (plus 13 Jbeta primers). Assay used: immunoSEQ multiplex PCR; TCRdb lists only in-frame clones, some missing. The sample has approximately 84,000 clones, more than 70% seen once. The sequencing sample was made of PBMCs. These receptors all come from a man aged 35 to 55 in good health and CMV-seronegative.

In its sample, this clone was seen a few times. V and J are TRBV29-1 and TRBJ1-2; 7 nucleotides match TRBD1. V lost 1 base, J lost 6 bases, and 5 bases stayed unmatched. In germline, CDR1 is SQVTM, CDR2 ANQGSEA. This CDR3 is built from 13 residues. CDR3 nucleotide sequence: TGCAGCGTTGAAGCACAGGGGAACAATGGCTACACCTTC. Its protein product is CSVEAQGNNGYTF. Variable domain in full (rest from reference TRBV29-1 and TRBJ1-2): SAVISQKPSRDICQRGTSLTIQCQVDSQVTMMFWYRQQPGQSLTLIATANQGSEATYESGFVIDKFPISRPNLTFSTLTVSNMSPEDSSIYLCSVEAQGNNGYTFGSGTRLTVV.

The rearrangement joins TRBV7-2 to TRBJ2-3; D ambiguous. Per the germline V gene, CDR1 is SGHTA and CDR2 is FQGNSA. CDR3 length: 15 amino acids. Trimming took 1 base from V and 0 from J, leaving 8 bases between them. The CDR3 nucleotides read TGTGCCAGCAGCTTAGGACTGAGGAGCACAGATACGCAGTATTTT. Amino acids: CASSLGLRSTDTQYF.

CDR3: CASSQDRPGNIQYF. The CDR3 coding sequence is TGTGCCAGCAGCCAAGACAGGCCGGGAAACATTCAGTACTTC. The chain uses TRBV28 and TRBJ2-4, with D tentatively TRBD1 (6 bases). Germline assignment: CDR1 MDHEN and CDR2 SYDVKM. V was trimmed by 6 bases and J by 6 bases, leaving 15 bases between them. The CDR3 is 14 amino acids. The entire variable domain, with the rest obtained from reference TRBV28 and TRBJ2-4, is as follows: DVKVTQSSRYLVKRTGEKVFLECVQDMDHENMFWYRQDPGLGLRLIYFSYDVKMKEKGDIPEGYSVSREKKERFSLILESASTNQTSMYLCASSQDRPGNIQYFGAGTRLSVL.

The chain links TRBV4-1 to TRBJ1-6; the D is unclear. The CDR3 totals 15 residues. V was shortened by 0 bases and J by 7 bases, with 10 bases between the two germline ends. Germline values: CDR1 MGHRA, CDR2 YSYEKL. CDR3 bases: TGCGCCAGCAGCCAAGAGTGGGGAGAAAATTCACCCCTCCACTTT. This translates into CASSQEWGENSPLHF.

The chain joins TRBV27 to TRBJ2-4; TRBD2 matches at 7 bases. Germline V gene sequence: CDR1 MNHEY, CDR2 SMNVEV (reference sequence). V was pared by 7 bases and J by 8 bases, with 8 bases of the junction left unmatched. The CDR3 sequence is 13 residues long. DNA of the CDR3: TGTGCCAGCACTTCGGGGGGATTGGACATTCAGTACTTC. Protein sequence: CASTSGGLDIQYF.

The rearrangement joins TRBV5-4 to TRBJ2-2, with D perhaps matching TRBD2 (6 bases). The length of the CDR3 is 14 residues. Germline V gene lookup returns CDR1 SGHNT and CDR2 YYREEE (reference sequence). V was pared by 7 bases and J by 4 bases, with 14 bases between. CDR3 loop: CASGVAAVTGELFF. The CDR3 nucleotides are TGTGCCAGCGGAGTAGCGGCGGTCACCGGGGAGCTGTTTTTT.

This CDR3 reads CATSRAGDSPYSNYGYTF. CDR3 in DNA: TGTGCCACCAGCAGAGCTGGGGACAGTCCCTACTCTAACTATGGCTACACCTTC. The V and J genes are TRBV15 and TRBJ1-2; 7 bases are a match to TRBD1. The CDR3 runs to 18 residues. Germline CDR1 and CDR2: LNHNV and YYDKDF (reference sequence). The trim removed 1 base at V and 0 bases at J, leaving 11 bases unmatched. Full variable domain (remainder filled in from reference TRBV15 and TRBJ1-2): DAMVIQNPRYQVTQFGKPVTLSCSQTLNHNVMYWYQQKSSQAPKLLFHYYDKDFNNEADTPDNFQSRRPNTSFCFLDIRSPGLGDTAMYLCATSRAGDSPYSNYGYTFGSGTRLTVV.

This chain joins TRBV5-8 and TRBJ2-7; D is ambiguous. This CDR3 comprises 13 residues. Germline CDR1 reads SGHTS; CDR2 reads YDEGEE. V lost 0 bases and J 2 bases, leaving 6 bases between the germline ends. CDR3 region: CASSLDVAYEQYF. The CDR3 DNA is TGTGCCAGCAGCTTGGACGTAGCCTACGAGCAGTACTTC.

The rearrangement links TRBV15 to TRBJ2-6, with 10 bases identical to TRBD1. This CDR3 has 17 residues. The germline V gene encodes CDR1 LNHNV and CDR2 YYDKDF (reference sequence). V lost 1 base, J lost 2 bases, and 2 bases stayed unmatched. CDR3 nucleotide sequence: TGTGCCACCAGCAGAGGACAGGGGGCAGCTGGGGCCAACGTCCTGACTTTC. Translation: CATSRGQGAAGANVLTF.

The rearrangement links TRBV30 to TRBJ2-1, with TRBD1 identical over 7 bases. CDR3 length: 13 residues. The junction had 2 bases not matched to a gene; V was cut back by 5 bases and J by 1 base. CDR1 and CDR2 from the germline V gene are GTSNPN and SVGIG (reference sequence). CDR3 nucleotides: TGTGCCTGGGGCAGGGGGTCCTACAATGAGCAGTTCTTC. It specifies CAWGRGSYNEQFF.

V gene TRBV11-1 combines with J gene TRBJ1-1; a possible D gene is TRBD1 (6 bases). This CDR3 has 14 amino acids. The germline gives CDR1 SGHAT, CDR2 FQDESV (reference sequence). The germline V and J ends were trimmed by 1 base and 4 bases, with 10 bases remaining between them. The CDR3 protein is CASSLEQGSTEAFF. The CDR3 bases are TGTGCCAGCAGCTTAGAACAGGGAAGCACTGAAGCTTTCTTT.

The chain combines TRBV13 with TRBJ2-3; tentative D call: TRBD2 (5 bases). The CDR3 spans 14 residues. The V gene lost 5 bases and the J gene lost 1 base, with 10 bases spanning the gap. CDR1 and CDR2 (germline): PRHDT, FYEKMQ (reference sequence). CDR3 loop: CASSRGLGTDTQYF. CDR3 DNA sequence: TGTGCCAGCAGCCGAGGACTGGGCACAGATACGCAGTATTTT.

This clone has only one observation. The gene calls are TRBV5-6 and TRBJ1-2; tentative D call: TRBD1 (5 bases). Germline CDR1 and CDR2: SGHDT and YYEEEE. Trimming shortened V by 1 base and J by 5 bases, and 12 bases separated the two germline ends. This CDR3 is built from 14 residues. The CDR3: CASSLRGRGYGYTF. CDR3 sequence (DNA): TGTGCCAGCAGCTTGCGGGGCCGGGGGTATGGCTACACCTTC. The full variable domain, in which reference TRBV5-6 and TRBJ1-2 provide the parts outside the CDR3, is DAGVTQSPTHLIKTRGQQVTLRCSPKSGHDTVSWYQQALGQGPQFIFQYYEEEERQRGNFPDRFSGHQFPNYSSELNVNALLLGDSALYLCASSLRGRGYGYTFGSGTRLTVV.

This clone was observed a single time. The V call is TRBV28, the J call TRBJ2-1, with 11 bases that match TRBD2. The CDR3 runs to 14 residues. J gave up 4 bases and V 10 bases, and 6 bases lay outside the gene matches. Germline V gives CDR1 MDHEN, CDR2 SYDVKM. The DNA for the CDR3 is TGTGCCACCATAGCGGGAGGGGGGTACAATGAGCAGTTCTTC. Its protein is CATIAGGGYNEQFF.

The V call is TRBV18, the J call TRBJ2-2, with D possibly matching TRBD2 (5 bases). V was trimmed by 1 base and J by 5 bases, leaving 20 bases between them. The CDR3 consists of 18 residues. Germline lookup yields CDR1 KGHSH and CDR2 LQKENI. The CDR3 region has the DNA TGTGCCAGCTCACCACTTCCCCCTTCGGGGATGGGAACCGGGGAGCTGTTTTTT. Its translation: CASSPLPPSGMGTGELFF.

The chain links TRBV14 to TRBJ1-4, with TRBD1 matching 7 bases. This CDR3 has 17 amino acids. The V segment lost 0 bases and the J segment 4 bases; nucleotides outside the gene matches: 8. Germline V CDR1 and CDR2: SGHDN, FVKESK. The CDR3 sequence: CASSQEDPGQLNEKLFF. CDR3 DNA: TGTGCCAGCAGCCAAGAGGATCCGGGACAGCTTAATGAAAAACTGTTTTTT.

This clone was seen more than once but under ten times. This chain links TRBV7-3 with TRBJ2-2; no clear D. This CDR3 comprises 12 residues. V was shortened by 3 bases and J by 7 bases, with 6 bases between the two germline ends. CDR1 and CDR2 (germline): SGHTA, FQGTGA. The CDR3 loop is CASSLSLGELFF. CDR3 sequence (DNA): TGTGCCAGCAGCTTGAGTCTCGGGGAGCTGTTTTTT. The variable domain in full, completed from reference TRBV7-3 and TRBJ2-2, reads GAGVSQTPSNKVTEKGKYVELRCDPISGHTALYWYRQSLGQGPEFLIYFQGTGAADDSGLPNDRFFAVRPEGSVSTLKIQRTERGDSAVYLCASSLSLGELFFGEGSRLTVL.

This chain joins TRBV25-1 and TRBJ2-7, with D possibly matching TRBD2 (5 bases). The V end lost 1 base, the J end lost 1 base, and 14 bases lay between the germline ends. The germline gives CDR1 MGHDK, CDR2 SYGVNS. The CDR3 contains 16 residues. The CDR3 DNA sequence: TGTGCCAGCAGTGAATTGGAGGCGGTAGGATCCTACGAGCAGTACTTC. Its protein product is CASSELEAVGSYEQYF.

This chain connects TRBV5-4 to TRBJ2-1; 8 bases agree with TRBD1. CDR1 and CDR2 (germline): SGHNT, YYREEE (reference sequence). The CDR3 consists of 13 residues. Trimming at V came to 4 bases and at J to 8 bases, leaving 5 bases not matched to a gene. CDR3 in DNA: TGTGCCAGCAGCCAAGGACAGGGCGATGAGCAGTTCTTC. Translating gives CASSQGQGDEQFF.

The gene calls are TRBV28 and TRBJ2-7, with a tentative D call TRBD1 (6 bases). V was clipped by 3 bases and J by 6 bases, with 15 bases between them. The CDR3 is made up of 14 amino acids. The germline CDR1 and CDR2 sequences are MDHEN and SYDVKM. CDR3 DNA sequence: TGTGCCAGCAGTTTGTGGGGACAAACTCTCGAGCAGTACTTC. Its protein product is CASSLWGQTLEQYF.

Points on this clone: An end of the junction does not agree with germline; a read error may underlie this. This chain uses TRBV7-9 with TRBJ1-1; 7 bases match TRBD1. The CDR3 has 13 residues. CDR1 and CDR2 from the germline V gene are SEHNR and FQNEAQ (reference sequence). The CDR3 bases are TGTTCCAGCAGCAGGGGACAGCGCTCTGAAGCTTTCTTT. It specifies CSSSRGQRSEAFF.

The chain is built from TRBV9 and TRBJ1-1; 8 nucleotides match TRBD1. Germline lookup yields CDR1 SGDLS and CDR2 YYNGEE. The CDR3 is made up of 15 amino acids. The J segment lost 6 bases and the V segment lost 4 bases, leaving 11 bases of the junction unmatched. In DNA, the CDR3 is TGTGCCAGCAGCTCGTCGGACAGGGTTCCATCTGAAGCTTTCTTT. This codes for CASSSSDRVPSEAFF.